These 17 T cell receptor beta chains were all obtained from the same sample, sequenced in a study of CXCR3-negative and CXCR3-positive naive CD8 T cells. Their recognized antigens are unknown. The TRB cDNA libraries were prepared by 5' RACE with UMI labels. TCRdb reprocessed the 5' RACE reads and reports one entry per CDR3 protein, with no DNA. This listing includes 140,000 to 150,000 distinct CDR3 sequences. Study results and caveats: In CXCR3-positive naive cells, the TRB CDR3s were more hydrophobic than in CXCR3-negative naive cells.

Sequenced: naive CXCR3+ CD8+ T cells from blood. Subset meaning: CD45RO-CCR7+CD27+CD95- naive CD8+ T cells expressing CXCR3 (TNR3+). The source is a human donor in good health. Some clones in this sample may be carry-over from other donors' samples.

The chain joins TRBV15 to TRBJ1-5. The CDR3 has 14 residues. Looked up from germline, CDR1 is LNHNV and CDR2 is YYDKDF (reference sequence). The CDR3 region is CGTSTTYSNQPQHF.

The genes are TRBV27 and TRBJ2-7; absent DNA, TCRdb's TRBD1 call cannot be checked. The CDR3 extends over 13 amino acids. The germline gives CDR1 MNHEY, CDR2 SMNVEV (reference sequence). This CDR3 is CASSLGTGTEQYF.

The chain carries TRBV7-9 and TRBJ2-2; the TCRdb call, TRBD2, lacks DNA for checking. Germline CDR1 SEHNR, CDR2 FQNEAQ (reference sequence). The CDR3 has 17 amino acids. CDR3 loop: CASSSNLAGGNTGELFF.

This rearrangement joins TRBV28 to TRBJ2-5; TCRdb's D call, TRBD1, is unchecked because there is no DNA. The CDR3 loop spans 18 amino acids. From germline, CDR1 is MDHEN and CDR2 SYDVKM. The CDR3 reads CASTPSVRAGLYQETQYF.

The genes are TRBV4-1 and TRBJ2-1; checking the TCRdb D call of TRBD1 is not possible without DNA. The CDR3 runs to 13 residues. Germline values: CDR1 MGHRA, CDR2 YSYEKL. The CDR3 loop is CASSQGPEDEQFF.

This chain uses TRBV7-9 with TRBJ2-7; the D call from TCRdb, TRBD1, cannot be confirmed without DNA. The CDR3 covers 21 residues. The germline V gene encodes CDR1 SEHNR and CDR2 FQNEAQ (reference sequence). This CDR3 reads CASSDWAPRPGDGTFTYEQYF.

CDR3: CASSSPWGQDSYEQYF. V and J are TRBV12-3 or TRBV12-4 and TRBJ2-7; absent DNA, TCRdb's TRBD1 call cannot be checked. This CDR3 has 16 residues.

The rearrangement uses TRBV15 and TRBJ1-2; TCRdb picks TRBD1, but there is no DNA to check that call. The germline V gene has CDR1 LNHNV and CDR2 YYDKDF (reference sequence). The CDR3 runs 18 residues. CDR3 region: CATSRPQDPGAPSYGYTF.

The chain has TRBV6-4 and TRBJ1-2. This CDR3 has 13 amino acids. Germline V gives CDR1 MRHNA, CDR2 SNTAGT. The CDR3 is CASSDTWAGGYTF.

J is TRBJ2-5 and V is TRBV27. The CDR3 consists of 14 residues. Germline values: CDR1 MNHEY, CDR2 SMNVEV (reference sequence). CDR3 sequence reads: CASSQGVAQETQYF.

V is TRBV20-1 and J is TRBJ2-7. The CDR3 sequence is 14 residues long. The germline V gene encodes CDR1 DFQATT and CDR2 SNEGSKA (reference sequence). Here the CDR3 reads CSAREAGSSYEQYF.

The rearrangement uses TRBV23-1 and TRBJ1-1; TCRdb names TRBD1, which stays unverified in the absence of DNA. TRBV23-1 is recorded as an ORF, its role being uncertain. This CDR3 spans 11 amino acids. The CDR3 here is CASSHRAEAFF.

The V call is TRBV10-3, the J call TRBJ1-1. This CDR3 comprises 11 residues. Germline V gene lookup returns CDR1 ENHRY and CDR2 SYGVKD. The CDR3 region is CAIIRNTEAFF.

The rearrangement links TRBV5-6 to TRBJ2-1; TCRdb selects TRBD2, and the lack of DNA leaves this call unchecked. The CDR3 consists of 16 residues. Germline CDR1 and CDR2: SGHDT and YYEEEE. The CDR3 here is CASSTGTTPLYNEQFF.

Its frequency marks this clonotype as medium-sized. The chain employs TRBV29-1 and TRBJ2-4; the TCRdb D gene call, TRBD1, has no DNA to confirm it. This CDR3 is built from 13 residues. Germline CDR1 reads SQVTM; CDR2 reads ANQGSEA. The CDR3 sequence is CSVETATENIQYF. Combining the CDR3 with reference TRBV29-1 and TRBJ2-4 gives the whole variable domain SAVISQKPSRDICQRGTSLTIQCQVDSQVTMMFWYRQQPGQSLTLIATANQGSEATYESGFVIDKFPISRPNLTFSTLTVSNMSPEDSSIYLCSVETATENIQYFGAGTRLSVL.

J is TRBJ1-6 and V is TRBV21-1; the TRBD1 assignment by TCRdb is unverifiable without DNA. TRBV21-1 is shown as a pseudogene. The CDR3 length is 16 residues. Here the CDR3 reads CASSTDEGQGRSPLHF.

The chain joins TRBV5-3 to TRBJ2-4; the D call from TCRdb, TRBD2, cannot be confirmed without DNA. TRBV5-3 is identified as an open reading frame with a role that is uncertain. CDR3 length equals 15 residues. The CDR3 loop is CARSPRRLAKNIQYF.